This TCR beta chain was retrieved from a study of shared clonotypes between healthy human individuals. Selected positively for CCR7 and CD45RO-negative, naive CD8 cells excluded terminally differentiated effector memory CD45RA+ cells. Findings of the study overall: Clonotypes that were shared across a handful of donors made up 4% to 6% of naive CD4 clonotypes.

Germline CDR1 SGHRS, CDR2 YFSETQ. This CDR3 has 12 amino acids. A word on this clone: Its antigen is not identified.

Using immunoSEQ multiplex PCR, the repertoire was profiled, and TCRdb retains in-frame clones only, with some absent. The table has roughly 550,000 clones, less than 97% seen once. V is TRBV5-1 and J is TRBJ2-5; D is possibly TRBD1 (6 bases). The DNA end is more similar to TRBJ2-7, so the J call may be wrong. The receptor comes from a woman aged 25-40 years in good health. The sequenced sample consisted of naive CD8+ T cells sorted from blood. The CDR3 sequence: CASSRDTYEQYF. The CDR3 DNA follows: TGCGCCAGCAGCCGGGACACCTACGAGCAGTACTTC.